Below, 3 T cell receptor beta chains from the same sample are listed, as sequenced in a study of T cells in Graves' hyperthyroidism and ophthalmopathy (dated by TCRdb to about 2019). The library was generated by multiplex PCR. Reads for this sample came from an Illumina HiSeq 2000. The TCR beta CDR3 regions were amplified from the RNA transcripts. The first round of RT-PCR for the TCR CDR3 was performed with the HTBI primer set and the Qiagen OneStep RT-PCR kit. TCRdb trimmed public reads at Q25 via fastp, called clones via MiXCR and kept in-frame beta chains. Under each unique CDR3 protein, matching rows form one entry showing the most common genes and DNA. For this sample the table gives roughly 560,000 distinct CDR3 sequences, of which about 15% were detected only once. The top ten clonotypes cover 4.3% of the sample. Sequencing was carried out using blood. The source is a woman in her thirties or forties with Graves' ophthalmopathy.

This chain joins TRBV28 and TRBJ1-2, with TRBD1 matching over 9 bases. The CDR3 has 13 residues. Germline V gene lookup returns CDR1 MDHEN and CDR2 SYDVKM. Trimming removed 7 bases from V and 4 bases from J; junction bases left unmatched: 4. The CDR3 bases are TGTGCCAGCAAGGTACAGGGGGCCTATGGCTACACCTTC. Translation: CASKVQGAYGYTF.

This clonotype appeared many times. The rearrangement uses TRBV12-3 or TRBV12-4 and TRBJ2-7, with D tentatively TRBD1 or TRBD2 (5 bases each). V lost 10 bases, J lost 3 bases, and 10 bases lay in between. The length of the CDR3 is 11 residues. CDR3 in amino acids: CAIGDLYEQYF. The CDR3 DNA reads as TGTGCCATCGGGGACCTCTACGAGCAGTACTTC.

There are many counts of this clonotype. The J gene is TRBJ2-5, the V gene TRBV6-4, with TRBD2 matching 12 bases. The CDR3 is made up of 15 amino acids. CDR1 MRHNA and CDR2 SNTAGT come from the germline V gene. V lost 4 bases to trimming and J lost 5 bases; unmatched junction nucleotides: 5. This CDR3 reads CASSARLAGVETQYF. The CDR3 DNA reads TGTGCCAGCAGTGCCCGACTAGCGGGAGTTGAGACCCAGTACTTC.